Below, 27 T cell receptor beta chains from the same sample are listed, as sequenced in a study of CD8+ T cells in alopecia areata (dated by TCRdb to 2017 to 2018). The library was prepared using the immunoSEQ multiplex PCR assay. To provide template for TCR sequencing, every sample had RNA extracted and reverse transcribed into cDNA. Entries here come from immuneACCESS through TCRdb and include only in-frame sequences with V and J called. Some clones fail to appear in such tables; in the studies checked, an unresolved V gene covers under half of the shortfall, and the cause of the remainder is unknown. This sample comprises approximately 200,000 clones, 58% of them detected only once. The ten largest clones capture 5.5% of the sample. The time point label here, explained by the study, means: around 26 weeks on oral tofacitinib. In light of the paper, this sample's treatment or condition label describes: oral pan-JAK inhibitor, 5-10 mg twice daily.

Material: CD4+ T cells sorted from blood, obtained at week 24, from a patient treated with tofacitinib. These receptors originate from a human donor with alopecia areata.

This clone was picked up a small number of times. The chain couples TRBV6-1 to TRBJ1-1; TRBD1 matches 7 bases. Germline CDR1 MNHNS, CDR2 SASEGT. The CDR3 has 14 amino acids. The V gene end was trimmed by 6 bases and the J gene end by 3 bases; junction bases not matched to a gene: 7. The CDR3 sequence is CASSAQGLDTEAFF. For the CDR3, the DNA is TGTGCCAGCAGCGCACAGGGGTTGGACACTGAAGCTTTCTTT.

The chain couples TRBV6-1 to TRBJ2-1; D is unresolved. Germline lookup yields CDR1 MNHNS and CDR2 SASEGT. The ends were cut back, 5 bases at V and 10 bases at J, with 9 bases in the middle. CDR3 length equals 11 residues. Here the CDR3 reads CASSSVGEQFF. DNA of the CDR3: TGTGCCAGCAGTTCGGTAGGGGAGCAGTTCTTC.

This clone has more than one count but fewer than ten. The rearrangement joins TRBV20-1 to TRBJ1-1; no reliable D call. Germline V gene data show CDR1 as DFQATT and CDR2 as SNEGSKA (reference sequence). The ends were cut back, 6 bases at V and 10 bases at J, with 12 bases in the middle. The CDR3 is 10 amino acids. CDR3 sequence reads: CSAGSGRAFF. The CDR3 DNA reads TGCAGTGCCGGTTCAGGAAGAGCTTTCTTT.

Worth noting for this clone: Given the absence of the conserved phenylalanine or tryptophan at the CDR3 end, a read error is likely. The DNA is left out, because the CDR3 cannot be placed on it with certainty; the CDR3 is given as TCRdb lists it. This sequence joins TRBV7-9 and TRBJ2-3; the D call of TRBD2 is as the table states it, not checked on the DNA. Including both end residues, the CDR3 is 13 amino acids long. Germline V lookup: CDR1 SEHNR, CDR2 FQNEAQ (reference sequence). The CDR3 protein is CASSSFTSPSGEL.

The rearrangement joins TRBV7-9 to TRBJ2-7; D is possibly TRBD1 (7 bases). The CDR3 is 15 residues long. V lost 7 bases to trimming and J lost 5 bases, with 21 bases between them. The germline gives CDR1 SEHNR, CDR2 FQNEAQ (reference sequence). The CDR3: CASTLSPQGGNEQYF. CDR3 bases: TGTGCCAGCACCCTCTCCCCCCAGGGGGGCAACGAGCAGTACTTC.

A few counts support this clone. The chain joins TRBV18 to TRBJ1-5, with D hard to call. The CDR3 is 14 residues long. Trimming took 2 bases from V and 7 from J, leaving 12 bases between them. Germline V gene data show CDR1 as KGHSH and CDR2 as LQKENI. CDR3 sequence reads: CASSPDSGRQPQHF. The CDR3 nucleotides are TGTGCCAGCTCACCAGACTCCGGGAGACAGCCCCAGCATTTT.

The rearrangement uses TRBV4-2 and TRBJ1-1, with 8 nucleotides matching TRBD1. The CDR3 has 15 amino acids. CDR1 and CDR2 from the germline V gene are LGHNA and YNFKEQ. Trimming removed 4 bases from V and 7 bases from J; junction bases left unmatched: 11. The CDR3 reads CASSRSQGDFGEAFF. The CDR3 DNA follows: TGTGCCAGCAGCCGATCACAGGGGGATTTTGGTGAAGCTTTCTTT.

The chain links TRBV5-1 to TRBJ2-5; no firm D call. Trimming took 0 bases from V and 4 from J, leaving 10 bases between them. This CDR3 has 14 amino acids. Germline V gives CDR1 SGHRS, CDR2 YFSETQ. The CDR3 sequence is CASSLARIGETQYF. CDR3 coding DNA: TGCGCCAGCAGCTTGGCTCGAATCGGAGAGACCCAGTACTTC.

The chain joins TRBV7-9 to TRBJ2-6; a possible D gene is TRBD1 (6 bases). The germline V gene has CDR1 SEHNR and CDR2 FQNEAQ (reference sequence). With 5 bases removed from V and 0 bases from J, the gap between germline ends came to 17 bases. This CDR3 spans 18 amino acids. CDR3 sequence (DNA): TGTGCCAGCAGCAAGTGGGCAGGGGCCATCTCTGGGGCCAACGTCCTGACTTTC. Residues: CASSKWAGAISGANVLTF.

The chain has TRBV2 and TRBJ2-7; 12 nucleotides agree with TRBD2. From germline, CDR1 is SNHLY and CDR2 FYNNEI. J gave up 3 bases and V 7 bases, and 4 bases lay outside the gene matches. This CDR3 is 14 amino acids long. The CDR3 nucleotides read TGTGCCAGCATGCGGACTAGCGGGGTCTACGAGCAGTACTTC. This sequence encodes CASMRTSGVYEQYF.

A few counts support this clone. V gene TRBV2 combines with J gene TRBJ2-7; 9 positions match TRBD1. V shed 6 bases and J 9 bases; nucleotides not matched to a gene: 12. Germline CDR1 reads SNHLY; CDR2 reads FYNNEI. The CDR3 spans 14 residues. Here the CDR3 reads CASSAPGQGWTQYF. The CDR3 DNA follows: TGTGCCAGCAGCGCCCCAGGACAGGGGTGGACGCAGTACTTC.

V usage is TRBV19 and J usage is TRBJ2-5; 12 bases are a match to TRBD1. Germline trimming cut 2 bases from V and 5 bases from J; bases unmatched to any gene: 15. The CDR3 has 19 residues. Germline loops: CDR1 LNHDA, CDR2 SQIVND (reference sequence). Here the CDR3 DNA reads TGTGCCAGTAGTATAACCGGGACAGGGGGCAGGCGGCACCGGGAGACCCAGTACTTC. Its protein product is CASSITGTGGRRHRETQYF.

The chain combines TRBV5-4 with TRBJ2-1; 8 nucleotides align to TRBD2. V shed 4 bases, J shed 0 bases, and the junction held 6 bases outside the gene matches. This CDR3 is 16 amino acids long. CDR1 is SGHNT, CDR2 YYREEE, per germline (reference sequence). For the CDR3, the DNA is TGTGCCAGCAGCGCCATAGCGGGGAACTCCTACAATGAGCAGTTCTTC. Translating it yields CASSAIAGNSYNEQFF. Full variable domain (missing parts from reference TRBV5-4 and TRBJ2-1): ETGVTQSPTHLIKTRGQQVTLRCSSQSGHNTVSWYQQALGQGPQFIFQYYREEENGRGNFPPRFSGLQFPNYSSELNVNALELDDSALYLCASSAIAGNSYNEQFFGPGTRLTVL.

This chain links TRBV19 with TRBJ2-5, with 8 nucleotides matching TRBD1. The J segment lost 4 bases and the V segment lost 6 bases, leaving 22 bases of the junction unmatched. There are 19 residues in the CDR3. Germline V gene sequence: CDR1 LNHDA, CDR2 SQIVND (reference sequence). The CDR3 nucleotides read TGTGCCAGTAGCCTCCTTGGGTTAACAGGGGGGCGGCGAGGAGAGACCCAGTACTTC. Protein product: CASSLLGLTGGRRGETQYF.

The chain combines TRBV7-2 with TRBJ2-1; 9 bases align to TRBD2. Unmatched junction bases numbered 14, after V lost 3 bases and J lost 5 bases. The CDR3 runs to 18 residues. CDR1 is SGHTA and CDR2 is FQGNSA in the germline V gene. This CDR3 reads CASSFRSSSGNKHNEQFF. CDR3 coding DNA: TGTGCCAGCAGCTTCCGGAGCTCTAGCGGGAATAAGCACAATGAGCAGTTCTTC.

The genes are TRBV6-1 and TRBJ2-7, with 7 nucleotides matching TRBD1. Germline V gives CDR1 MNHNS, CDR2 SASEGT. CDR3 length equals 15 residues. The J segment lost 7 bases and the V segment lost 4 bases, leaving 13 bases of the junction unmatched. DNA of the CDR3: TGTGCCAGCAGTGCGCGACAGGGAAGGACGGAAGAGCAGTACTTC. It encodes CASSARQGRTEEQYF.

The rearrangement joins TRBV7-9 to TRBJ2-2; perhaps TRBD1 as D (5 bases). The V end lost 1 base, the J end lost 3 bases, and 9 bases lay between the germline ends. This CDR3 has 15 residues. Germline V gene sequence: CDR1 SEHNR, CDR2 FQNEAQ (reference sequence). This CDR3 is CASSLVDSHTGELFF. The CDR3 nucleotides are TGTGCCAGCAGCTTAGTTGACAGCCACACCGGGGAGCTGTTTTTT.

This chain uses TRBV30 with TRBJ1-3, with D uncertain. Germline CDR1 GTSNPN, CDR2 SVGIG (reference sequence). CDR3 length: 11 residues. V shed 2 bases and J shed 6 bases, with 5 bases lying between them. This chain's CDR3 is CAWSPENTIYF. CDR3 bases: TGTGCCTGGAGTCCGGAAAACACCATATATTTT.

For this clone: An end of the junction does not agree with germline; a read error may underlie this. The chain employs TRBV6-1 and TRBJ2-1, with 9 bases matching TRBD2. CDR1 and CDR2 from the germline V gene are MNHNS and SASEGT. The CDR3 has 16 amino acids. DNA of the CDR3: TGTGCCATCAGTGAGGGGACAGCGGGGGGATCGAATGAGCAGTTCTTC. Translation gives CAISEGTAGGSNEQFF.

The chain recombines TRBV30 with TRBJ2-5, with TRBD1 as a possible D gene (6 bases). CDR1 is GTSNPN, CDR2 SVGIG, per germline (reference sequence). The CDR3 contains 12 residues. Trimming removed 5 bases at V and 2 bases at J, with 9 bases between. The CDR3 DNA follows: TGTGCCTGGGGGGGACAACAAGAGACCCAGTACTTC. It yields the protein CAWGGQQETQYF. Complete variable domain (other parts from reference TRBV30 and TRBJ2-5): SQTIHQWPATLVQPVGSPLSLECTVEGTSNPNLYWYRQAAGRGLQLLFYSVGIGQISSEVPQNLSASRPQDRQFILSSKKLLLSDSGFYLCAWGGQQETQYFGPGTRLLVL.

The chain couples TRBV6-5 to TRBJ2-7; TRBD2 aligns across 8 bases. CDR3 size: 15 residues. J gave up 0 bases and V 6 bases, and 7 bases lay outside the gene matches. Per the germline V gene, CDR1 is MNHEY and CDR2 is SVGAGI. CDR3 sequence reads: CASSRFSGGSYEQYF. CDR3 sequence (DNA): TGTGCCAGCAGCCGGTTCAGCGGGGGCTCCTACGAGCAGTACTTC.

The chain uses TRBV28 and TRBJ2-1, with 7 bases lining up with TRBD2. CDR3 size: 11 residues. Germline V gene sequence: CDR1 MDHEN, CDR2 SYDVKM. V shed 3 bases and J 16 bases; nucleotides not matched to a gene: 6. The CDR3 bases are TGTGCCAGCAGTTTGCGTCTAGCGGTTTTCTTC. Protein: CASSLRLAVFF.

In the case of this clone: Other DNA variants within this sample encode the same CDR3. The chain is built from TRBV5-1 and TRBJ2-7; the D is unclear. CDR1 is SGHRS, CDR2 YFSETQ, per germline. This CDR3 spans 11 amino acids. Trimming removed 4 bases from V and 3 bases from J, with 5 bases in between. CDR3 region: CASSLNYEQYF. DNA for the CDR3: TGCGCCAGCAGCCTAAACTACGAGCAGTACTTC.

This chain joins TRBV4-3 and TRBJ1-2; no clear D. The germline V and J ends were trimmed by 0 bases and 8 bases, with 13 bases remaining between them. CDR3 length: 14 residues. Germline values: CDR1 LGHNA, CDR2 YSLEER. The CDR3 nucleotides read TGCGCCAGCAGCCAAGATCTACCCAGATCCGGCTACACCTTC. Translating gives CASSQDLPRSGYTF.

V gene TRBV25-1 combines with J gene TRBJ2-3; 7 nucleotides align to TRBD2. CDR1 is MGHDK, CDR2 SYGVNS, per germline. CDR3 length: 16 amino acids. Trimming took 3 bases from V and 4 from J; bases not matched to a gene: 10. Here the CDR3 reads CASSDAAGVSPDTQYF. The CDR3 nucleotides read TGTGCCAGCAGTGACGCGGCGGGAGTAAGTCCAGATACGCAGTATTTT.

The chain couples TRBV10-3 to TRBJ2-5; D may match TRBD1 or TRBD2 (7 bases each). The length of the CDR3 is 16 residues. Germline CDR1 is ENHRY and CDR2 is SYGVKD. The V end was cut by 3 bases, the J end by 5 bases, with 19 bases between. The CDR3 coding sequence is TGTGCCATCAGTGAAAATGCCAGGGGGGGGCACGAGACCCAGTACTTC. Translation gives CAISENARGGHETQYF.

The table lists this clone with a few counts. This chain uses TRBV11-2 with TRBJ2-3; D unresolved. Trimming removed 2 bases from V and 4 bases from J, with 4 bases in between. The CDR3 consists of 12 residues. The germline gives CDR1 SGHAT, CDR2 FQNNGV. The chain's CDR3 is CASSLSADTQYF. The CDR3, as DNA: TGTGCCAGCAGCTTATCCGCAGATACGCAGTATTTT.